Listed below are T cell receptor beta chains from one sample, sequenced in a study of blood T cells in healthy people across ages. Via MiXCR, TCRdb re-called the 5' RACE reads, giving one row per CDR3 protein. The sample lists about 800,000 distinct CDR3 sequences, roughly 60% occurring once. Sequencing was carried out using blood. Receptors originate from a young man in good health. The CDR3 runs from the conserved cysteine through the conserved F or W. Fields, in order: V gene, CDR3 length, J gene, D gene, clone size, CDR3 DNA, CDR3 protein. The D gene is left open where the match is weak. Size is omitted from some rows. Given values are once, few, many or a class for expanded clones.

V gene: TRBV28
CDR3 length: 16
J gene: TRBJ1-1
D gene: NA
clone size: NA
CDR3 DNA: TGTGCCAGCAGCACCCCGGGGAGGGCGGCGAACACTGAAGCTTTCTTT
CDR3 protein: CASSTPGRAANTEAFF

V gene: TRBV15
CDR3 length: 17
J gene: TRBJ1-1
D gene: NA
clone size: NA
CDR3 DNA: TGTGCCACCAGGAAATGGGGCGCCTCAGGCATGAACACTGAAGCTTTCTTT
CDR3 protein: CATRKWGASGMNTEAFF

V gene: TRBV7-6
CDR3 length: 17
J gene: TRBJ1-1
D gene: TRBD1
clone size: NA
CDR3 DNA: TGTGCCAGCAGCATTCCGCTTTGGGACAGGGGAATGCTTGAAGCTTTCTTT
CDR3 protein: CASSIPLWDRGMLEAFF

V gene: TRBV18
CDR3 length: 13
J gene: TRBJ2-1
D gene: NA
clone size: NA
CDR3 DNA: TGTGCCAGCTCACGCGACTACGACCAAGAGCAGTTCTTC
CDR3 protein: CASSRDYDQEQFF

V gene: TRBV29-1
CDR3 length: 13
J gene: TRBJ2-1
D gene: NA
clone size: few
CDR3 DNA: TGCAGCGTTGACCCCATGGTCCTCGATGAGCAGTTCTTC
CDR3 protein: CSVDPMVLDEQFF

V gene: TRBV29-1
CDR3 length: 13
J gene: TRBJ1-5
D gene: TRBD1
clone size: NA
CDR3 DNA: TGCAGCGCGTTGGGACAGGGGACCGAAGCCCAGCATTTT
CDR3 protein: CSALGQGTEAQHF

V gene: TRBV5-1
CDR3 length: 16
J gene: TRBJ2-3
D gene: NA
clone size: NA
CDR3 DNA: TGCGCCAGCAGCTTGACCGGCCGAGCCTCGGCAGATACGCAGTATTTT
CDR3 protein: CASSLTGRASADTQYF

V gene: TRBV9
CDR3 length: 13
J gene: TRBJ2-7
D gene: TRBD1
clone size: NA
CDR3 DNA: TGTGCCAGCAGCGAGACAGGGGTAAACGAGCAGTACTTC
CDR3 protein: CASSETGVNEQYF

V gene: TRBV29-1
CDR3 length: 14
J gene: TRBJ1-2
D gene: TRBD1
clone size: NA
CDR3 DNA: TGCAGCGTTGGTGACAGGGGGCGCTTATATGGCTACACCTTC
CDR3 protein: CSVGDRGRLYGYTF

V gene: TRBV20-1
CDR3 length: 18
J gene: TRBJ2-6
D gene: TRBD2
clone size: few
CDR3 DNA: TGCAGTGCTAGACCTCCGGGACTAGCGGGACGTGGGGCCAACGTCCTGACTTTC
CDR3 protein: CSARPPGLAGRGANVLTF

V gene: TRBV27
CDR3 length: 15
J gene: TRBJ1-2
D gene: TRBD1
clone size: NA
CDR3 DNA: TGTGCCAGCAGTCCCGGACAGGGGCACTACTATGGCTACACCTTC
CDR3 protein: CASSPGQGHYYGYTF

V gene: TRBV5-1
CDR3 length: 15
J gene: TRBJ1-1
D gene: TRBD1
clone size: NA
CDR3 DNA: TGCGCCAGCAGTTCCGGGACAGGGTTCAACACTGAAGCTTTCTTT
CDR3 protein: CASSSGTGFNTEAFF

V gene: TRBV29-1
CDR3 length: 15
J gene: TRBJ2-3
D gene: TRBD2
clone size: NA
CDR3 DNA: TGCAGCGCCGGACTAGCGGGACGCTACACAGATACGCAGTATTTT
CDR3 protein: CSAGLAGRYTDTQYF

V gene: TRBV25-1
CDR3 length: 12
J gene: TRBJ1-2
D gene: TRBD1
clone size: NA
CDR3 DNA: TGTGCCAGCACCGGACAGGGAGATGGCTACACCTTC
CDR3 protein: CASTGQGDGYTF

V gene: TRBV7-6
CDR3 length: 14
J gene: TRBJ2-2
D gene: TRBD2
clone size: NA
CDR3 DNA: TGTGCCAGCAGTCCCGGGAGGGGCACCGGGGAGCTGTTTTTT
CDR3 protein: CASSPGRGTGELFF

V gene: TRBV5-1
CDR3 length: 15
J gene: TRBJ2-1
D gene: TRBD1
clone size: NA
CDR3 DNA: TGCGCCAGCAGCCTAGGACAGGGGACAAACAATGAGCAGTTCTTC
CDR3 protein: CASSLGQGTNNEQFF

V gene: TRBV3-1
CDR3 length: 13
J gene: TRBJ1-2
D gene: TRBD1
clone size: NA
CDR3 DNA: TGTGCCAGCAGCCCGGGACAGGGAGCTGGCTACACCTTC
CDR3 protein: CASSPGQGAGYTF

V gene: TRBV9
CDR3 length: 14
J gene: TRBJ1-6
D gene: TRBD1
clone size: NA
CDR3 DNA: TGTGCCAGCAGCGTCAGACAGGGAGATTCACCCCCCCACTTT
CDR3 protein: CASSVRQGDSPPHF

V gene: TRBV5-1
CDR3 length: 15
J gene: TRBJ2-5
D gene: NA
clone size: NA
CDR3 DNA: TGCGCCAGCAGCTTGGAACAGGGAGCAGCTGGGACCCAGTACTTC
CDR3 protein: CASSLEQGAAGTQYF

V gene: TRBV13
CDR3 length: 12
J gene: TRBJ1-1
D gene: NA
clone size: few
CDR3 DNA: TGTGCCAGCAGCTTAAGTTGGCAGGAAGCTTTCTTT
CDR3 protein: CASSLSWQEAFF

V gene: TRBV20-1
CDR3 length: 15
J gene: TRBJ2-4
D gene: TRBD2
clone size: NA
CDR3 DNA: TGCAGTGCTCCAGCTAGCGGGAGTCGTGGAAACATTCAGTACTTC
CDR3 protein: CSAPASGSRGNIQYF

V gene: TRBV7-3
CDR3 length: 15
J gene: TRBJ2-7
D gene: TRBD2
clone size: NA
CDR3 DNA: TGTGCCAGCAGCCAGACTAGCGGGGGTCGAAATGAGCAGTACTTC
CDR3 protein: CASSQTSGGRNEQYF

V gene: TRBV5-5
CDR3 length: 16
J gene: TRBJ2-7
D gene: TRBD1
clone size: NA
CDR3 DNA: TGTGCCAGCAGATCCACGCTGACCGGGACAGGCTACGAGCAGTACTTC
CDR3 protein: CASRSTLTGTGYEQYF

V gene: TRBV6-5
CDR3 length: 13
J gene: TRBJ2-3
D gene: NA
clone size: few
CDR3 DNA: TGTGCCAGCAGTTTTCCTGGCACAGATACGCAGTATTTT
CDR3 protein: CASSFPGTDTQYF

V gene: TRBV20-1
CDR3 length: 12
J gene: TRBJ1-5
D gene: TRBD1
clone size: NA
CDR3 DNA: TGCAGTGCAGCAGGGGGGGATCAGCCCCAGCATTTT
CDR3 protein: CSAAGGDQPQHF

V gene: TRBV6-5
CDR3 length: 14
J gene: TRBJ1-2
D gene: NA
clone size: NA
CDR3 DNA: TGTGCCAGCACCCCAAGCTGGGGTGGCTATGGCTACACCTTC
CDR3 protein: CASTPSWGGYGYTF

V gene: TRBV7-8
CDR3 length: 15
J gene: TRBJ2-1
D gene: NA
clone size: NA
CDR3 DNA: TGTGCCAGCATACCTTTAACGAGCTCCTACAATGAGCAGTTCTTC
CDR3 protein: CASIPLTSSYNEQFF

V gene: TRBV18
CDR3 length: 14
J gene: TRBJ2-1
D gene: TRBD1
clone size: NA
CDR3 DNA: TGTGCCAGCTCATTCTCAGGGGGCATTGGTGAGCAGTTCTTC
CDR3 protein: CASSFSGGIGEQFF

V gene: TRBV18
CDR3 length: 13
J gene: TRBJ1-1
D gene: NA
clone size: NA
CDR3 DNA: TGTGCCAGCTCCGACAGGAAGGACACTGAAGCTTTCTTT
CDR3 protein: CASSDRKDTEAFF

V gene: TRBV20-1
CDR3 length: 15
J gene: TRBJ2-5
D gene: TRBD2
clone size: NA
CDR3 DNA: TGCAGTGCTAGAGCAGATAGCGGGAGGCGAGAGACCCAGTACTTC
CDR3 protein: CSARADSGRRETQYF

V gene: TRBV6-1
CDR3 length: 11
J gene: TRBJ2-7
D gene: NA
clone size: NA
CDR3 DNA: TGTGCCAGCAAAAGCTCCTACGAGCAGTACTTC
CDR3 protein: CASKSSYEQYF

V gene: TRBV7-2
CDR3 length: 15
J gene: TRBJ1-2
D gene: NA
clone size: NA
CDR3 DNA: TGTGCCAGCAGCTTAGGCGTGGGGCGGTGGTATGGCTACACCTTC
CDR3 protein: CASSLGVGRWYGYTF

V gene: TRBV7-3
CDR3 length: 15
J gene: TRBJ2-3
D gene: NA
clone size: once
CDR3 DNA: TGTGCCAGCAGCTTAGGGCGAGCAGTCACAGATACGCAGTATTTT
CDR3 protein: CASSLGRAVTDTQYF

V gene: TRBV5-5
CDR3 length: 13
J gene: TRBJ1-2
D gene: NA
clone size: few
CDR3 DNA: TGTGCCAGCAGCCTCGACGGAAGCTATGGCTACACCTTC
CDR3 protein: CASSLDGSYGYTF

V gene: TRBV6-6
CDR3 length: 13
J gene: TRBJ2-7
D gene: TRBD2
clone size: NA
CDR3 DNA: TGTGCCAGCCAACGACTAGCGGGAGAAGAGCAGTACTTC
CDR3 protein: CASQRLAGEEQYF

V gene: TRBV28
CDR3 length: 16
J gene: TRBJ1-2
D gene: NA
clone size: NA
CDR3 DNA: TGTGCCAGCAGGGGAGGGGGGGCTCCCGTTAACTATGGCTACACCTTC
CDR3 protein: CASRGGGAPVNYGYTF

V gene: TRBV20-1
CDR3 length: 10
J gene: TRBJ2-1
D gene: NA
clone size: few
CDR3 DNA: TGCAGTGCTCTCCGGGACGAGCAGTTCTTC
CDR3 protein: CSALRDEQFF

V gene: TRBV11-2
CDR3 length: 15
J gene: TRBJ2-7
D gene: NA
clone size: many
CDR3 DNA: TGTGCCAGCAGCTTGTACGAGGTTGGGTCCTACGAGCAGTACTTC
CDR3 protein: CASSLYEVGSYEQYF

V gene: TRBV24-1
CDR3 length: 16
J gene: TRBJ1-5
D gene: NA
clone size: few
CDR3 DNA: TGTGCCACCAGTGATTCCAAAGGACTAAGCAATCAGCCCCAGCATTTT
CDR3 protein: CATSDSKGLSNQPQHF

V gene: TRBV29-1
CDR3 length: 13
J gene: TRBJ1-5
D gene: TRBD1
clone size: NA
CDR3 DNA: TGCAGCGCTCTAACAGGGGGAGATCAGCCCCAGCATTTT
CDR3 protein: CSALTGGDQPQHF

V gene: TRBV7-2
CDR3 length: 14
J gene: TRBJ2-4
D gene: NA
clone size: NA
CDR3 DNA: TGTGCCAGCAGCCCTCAGGGGTCCAAAAACATTCAGTACTTC
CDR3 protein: CASSPQGSKNIQYF

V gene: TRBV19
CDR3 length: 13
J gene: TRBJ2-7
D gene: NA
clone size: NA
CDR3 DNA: TGTGCCAGCGGCGCAGGGACGCAATACGAGCAGTACTTC
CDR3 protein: CASGAGTQYEQYF

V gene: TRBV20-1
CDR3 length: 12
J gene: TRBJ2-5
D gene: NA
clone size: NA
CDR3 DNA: TGCAGTGCCCTCGGCCAAGTAGGGACCCAGTACTTC
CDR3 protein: CSALGQVGTQYF

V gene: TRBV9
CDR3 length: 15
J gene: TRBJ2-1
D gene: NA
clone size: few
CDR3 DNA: TGTGCCAGCAGCGTAGAGGGGAGGACCTACAATGAGCAGTTCTTC
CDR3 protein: CASSVEGRTYNEQFF

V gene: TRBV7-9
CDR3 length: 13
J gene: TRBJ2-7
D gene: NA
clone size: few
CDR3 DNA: TGTGCCAGCAGCTTCTCGGGAGACTACGAGCAGTACTTC
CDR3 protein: CASSFSGDYEQYF

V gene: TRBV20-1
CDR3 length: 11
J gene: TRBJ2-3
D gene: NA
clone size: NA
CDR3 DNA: TGCAGTGCTAGTCCCCCGGATACGCAGTATTTT
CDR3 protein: CSASPPDTQYF

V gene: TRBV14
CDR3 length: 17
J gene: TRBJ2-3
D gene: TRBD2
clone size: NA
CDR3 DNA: TGTGCCAGCAGCCAAGATCGGGGTAGCGGGATCGGCGATACGCAGTATTTT
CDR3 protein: CASSQDRGSGIGDTQYF

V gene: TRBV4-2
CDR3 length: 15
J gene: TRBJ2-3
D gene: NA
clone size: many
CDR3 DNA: TGTGCCAGCAGCCAAGATCCAGCAGGCGCAGATACGCAGTATTTT
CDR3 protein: CASSQDPAGADTQYF

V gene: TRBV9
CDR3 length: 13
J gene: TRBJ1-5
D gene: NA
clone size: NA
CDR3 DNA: TGTGCCAGCAGCGTTGAGGTTGATCAGCCCCAGCATTTT
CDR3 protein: CASSVEVDQPQHF

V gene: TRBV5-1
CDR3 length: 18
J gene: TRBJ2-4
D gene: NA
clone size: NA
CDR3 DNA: TGCGCCAGCAGCTTGTCCCCCCCAAGGAGGGGGGAGCAAAACATTCAGTACTTC
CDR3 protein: CASSLSPPRRGEQNIQYF

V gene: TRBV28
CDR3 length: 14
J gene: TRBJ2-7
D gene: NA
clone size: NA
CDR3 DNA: TGTGCCAGCACTCAGGGGAGACCCTCCTACGAGCAGTACTTC
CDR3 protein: CASTQGRPSYEQYF